What follows are 5 T cell receptor beta chains derived from one specimen sequenced in a study of T cells in Graves' hyperthyroidism and ophthalmopathy. Amplification of TCR beta CDR3 regions used RNA as the template. The HTBI primer set drove a first-round RT-PCR of the TCR CDR3. TCRdb reprocessed the multiplex PCR reads with MiXCR, giving one entry per CDR3 protein. The sample lists roughly 400,000 distinct CDR3 sequences, about 14% occurring once. The sample comprised blood. The receptors stem from a middle-aged man with Graves' ophthalmopathy.

CDR3 protein: CASSPGTGEGYTF. In nucleotides, the CDR3 is TGTGCCAGCAGTCCCGGGACAGGAGAGGGCTACACCTTC. This rearrangement joins TRBV2 to TRBJ1-2; 8 nucleotides line up with TRBD1. Germline loops: CDR1 SNHLY, CDR2 FYNNEI. V shed 5 bases, J shed 8 bases, and the junction held 7 bases outside the gene matches. The CDR3 contains 13 residues. Full variable domain (remainder filled in from reference TRBV2 and TRBJ1-2): EPEVTQTPSHQVTQMGQEVILRCVPISNHLYFYWYRQILGQKVEFLVSFYNNEISEKSEIFDDQFSVERPDGSNFTLKIRSTKLEDSAMYFCASSPGTGEGYTFGSGTRLTVV.

This clonotype showed up many times. The chain links TRBV28 to TRBJ1-5; D possibly corresponds to TRBD1 (5 bases). This CDR3 is 18 amino acids long. Germline V gene data show CDR1 as MDHEN and CDR2 as SYDVKM. With 6 bases removed from V and 0 bases from J, the gap between germline ends came to 21 bases. CDR3 loop: CASRPQDLRPYSNQPQHF. CDR3 nucleotide sequence: TGTGCCAGCAGACCACAGGACCTCAGACCTTATAGCAATCAGCCCCAGCATTTT.

This clonotype was seen at least ten times. The rearrangement links TRBV11-2 to TRBJ2-7; D ambiguous. The V gene's germline CDR1 is SGHAT and CDR2 FQNNGV. The CDR3 length is 16 residues. V lost 5 bases, J lost 5 bases, and 22 bases lay in between. In DNA, the CDR3 is TGTGCCAGCAGCCTGCAGCCGGGCAGCAGTTTTAACGAGCAGTACTTC. Its protein product is CASSLQPGSSFNEQYF.

As regards this clonotype: One end of the junction does not line up with germline, which may come from a read error. The chain uses TRBV28 and TRBJ2-4; 7 positions match TRBD1. There are 17 residues in the CDR3. CDR1 MDHEN and CDR2 SYDVKM come from the germline V gene. CDR3 in amino acids: CASSTPGTVEAKNTQYF. The CDR3 DNA reads as TGTGCCAGCTCGACCCCCGGGACAGTAGAAGCCAAAAACACTCAGTACTTC.

This clonotype was seen repeatedly, ten times or more. The rearrangement uses TRBV12-5 and TRBJ1-1; TRBD1 is a possible D gene (5 bases). In germline, CDR1 is LGHNT, CDR2 FRNRAP. The CDR3 is 15 residues long. The V gene lost 5 bases and the J gene lost 1 base, with 14 bases spanning the gap. As DNA, the CDR3 is TGTGCTAGTGGTCCTTGGGGGGGAGGGAACACTGAAGCTTTCTTT. This gives the protein CASGPWGGGNTEAFF.